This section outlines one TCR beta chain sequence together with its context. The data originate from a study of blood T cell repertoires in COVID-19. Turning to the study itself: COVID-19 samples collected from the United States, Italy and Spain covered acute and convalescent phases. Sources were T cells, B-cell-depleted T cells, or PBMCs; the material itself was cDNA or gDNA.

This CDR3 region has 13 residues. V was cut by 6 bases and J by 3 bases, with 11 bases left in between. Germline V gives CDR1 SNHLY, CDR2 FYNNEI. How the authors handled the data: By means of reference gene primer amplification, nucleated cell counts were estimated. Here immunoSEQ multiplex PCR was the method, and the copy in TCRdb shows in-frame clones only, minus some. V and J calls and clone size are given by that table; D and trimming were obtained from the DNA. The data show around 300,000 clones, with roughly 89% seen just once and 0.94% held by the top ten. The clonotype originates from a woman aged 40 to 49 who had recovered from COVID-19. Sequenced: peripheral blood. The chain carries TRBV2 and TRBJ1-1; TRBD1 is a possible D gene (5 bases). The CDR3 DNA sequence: TGTGCCAGCAGAGAGTCAGGGTACACTGAAGCTTTCTTT. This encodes CASRESGYTEAFF.